The TCR beta chain under discussion was sequenced for a study of CD8 T cells in acute hepatitis C reinfection. Background on the study: TCRbeta of HCV NS3-1073-specific CD8+ T cells was profiled.

Using immunoSEQ multiplex PCR, the repertoire was profiled, and TCRdb retains in-frame clones only, with some absent. The sample holds 30,000 to 40,000 clones, around nine tenths seen once. The CDR3 is made up of 15 amino acids. Trimming stripped 5 bases from V and 8 bases from J, with 18 bases between. From germline, CDR1 is SGHTA and CDR2 FQGNSA. Time point given: naive CD8 control sorted from an acute-time-point sample. The receptor was isolated from a man aged 25 to 40 with chronic hepatitis C. The sample was naive CD8+ T cells from PBMCs. The chain has TRBV7-2 and TRBJ1-4, with D tentatively TRBD1 (6 bases). The CDR3 nucleotides read TGTGCCAGCAGCACACCCGGGGGCGCAGGAGAAAAACTGTTTTTT. It codes for CASSTPGGAGEKLFF.